This TCR beta chain was profiled in a study of long-term antiretroviral therapy in people with HIV. Treatment locations for all participants with HIV were in the United States. Germline values: CDR1 MNHNS, CDR2 SASEGT. The CDR3 totals 14 residues. Trimming cost V 0 bases and J 1 base, with 7 bases left between them. Survey-level resolution applied to immunoSEQ assay v3.0. It was roughly 40,000-55,000 T-cell genomes per sample that sequencing targeted. Method: immunoSEQ multiplex PCR; TCRdb's copy keeps in-frame clones and lacks some. The table records tens of thousands of clones, about four fifths of them present only once.

This specimen consisted of unsorted PBMCs, obtained 2.4 to 2.5 years after starting antiretroviral therapy. The clonotype was recovered from a man in his forties with HIV. The chain links TRBV6-1 to TRBJ2-7, with unresolved D. DNA of the CDR3: TGTGCCAGCAGTGAAGCAGAGTTTTCCTACGAGCAGTACTTC. Its protein is CASSEAEFSYEQYF.